This TCR beta chain is from a study of OX40 agonist ivuxolimab in advanced cancers. Overall study: Every 2 weeks, patients got intravenous ivuxolimab at one of six dose levels (0.01-10 mg/kg).

Overall study results and limits: Both CD4+ and CD8+ T cell populations in blood had undergone clonal expansion by week 6 at 0.1 to 3.0 mg/kg.

As regards this clone: No antigen is known for it.

Some clones are missing from TCRdb's copy, which holds only in-frame ones; the method was immunoSEQ multiplex PCR. Among roughly 25,000 clones, around 67% were seen once, and the ten largest hold around 19%. In germline, CDR1 is MNHNY, CDR2 SVGAGI (reference sequence). This CDR3 is built from 16 residues. The J segment lost 3 bases and the V segment lost 5 bases, leaving 5 bases of the junction unmatched. Sample: CD4+ or CD8+ T cells sorted from blood, taken in a trial of the OX40 agonist ivuxolimab. The receptor comes from an adult with an advanced solid tumor such as melanoma, head and neck, liver or kidney cancer. This rearrangement joins TRBV6-6 to TRBJ2-4; 12 positions agree with TRBD2. CDR3 bases: TGTGCCAGCAGTCCCTCTAGCGGGGGGGTCAAAAACATTCAGTACTTC. Its translation: CASSPSSGGVKNIQYF.